This passage covers 2 T cell receptor beta chains from one sample sequenced in a study of memory CD4+ T cells and cytomegalovirus serostatus. Assay: immunoSEQ multiplex PCR; the TCRdb copy retains only in-frame clones and omits some. The table shows about 40,000 clones, with 70% to 80% occurring only once. Single viable CD3+CD4+CD8-CD45RO+ cells were sorted as the memory CD4+ T cells. The source material was memory CD4+ T cells from blood. These receptors came from an adult in good health and CMV-seronegative.

The CDR3 DNA is TGTGCCAGTAGTCGGGTGAGCGGGGAAGGTCAGCCCCAGCATTTT. Protein: CASSRVSGEGQPQHF. V usage is TRBV19 and J usage is TRBJ1-5, with no clear D. Germline lookup yields CDR1 LNHDA and CDR2 SQIVND (reference sequence). The CDR3 loop spans 15 amino acids. Trimming took 5 bases from V and 6 from J, leaving 17 bases between them.

The V gene is TRBV4-1, the J gene TRBJ2-5, with TRBD2 matching over 9 bases. CDR3 length equals 16 residues. Germline V gene lookup returns CDR1 MGHRA and CDR2 YSYEKL. Trimming cost V 0 bases and J 4 bases; bases outside gene matches: 6. The CDR3 sequence: CASSQEGGRGPETQYF. CDR3 nucleotides: TGCGCCAGCAGCCAAGAGGGCGGGAGGGGTCCAGAGACCCAGTACTTC.